This T cell receptor (beta chain) originates from a study of cytomegalovirus exposure and HLA in healthy donors (dated by TCRdb to about 2017). Study-wide context: In an earlier analysis of about 560 of the donors, about 270 Gb of sequence data and some 100 million unique TCR beta sequences from about 179 million T cells were reported. An early release that covered fewer than 750 HLA-typed donors contained around 300 gigabases of sequencing data and tens of millions of unique TCR sequences. Among the roughly 370 genotyped donors, approximately 76% belonged to the genetic ancestry cluster associated with self-reported Caucasian donors. The study was designed to test whether signatures of past pathogen exposure could be identified by cataloging public T cell receptors. The study profiled the T cell repertoires of 500 to 800 subjects by immunosequencing and related them to cytomegalovirus serostatus. In addition to the first cohort of approximately 650 subjects, a separate validation cohort of 120 different subjects was used. The study combined high-throughput TCR immunosequencing, statistical association of individual TCRs with disease status, and machine learning to predict cytomegalovirus infection status. To study patterns of TCR occurrence, a later analysis re-analyzed previously published TCR beta repertoires from 700 or so donors and added high-resolution HLA genotyping. Rather than using new phenotypic data, the later analysis identified candidate immune exposures from TCR beta sequences and from how often those sequences occurred across donors. An earlier analysis of 500 to 650 of the donors applied high-throughput TCR beta sequencing to assess whether each TCR beta V gene segment acted as functional or pseudogenic. Donor age, sex, ethnicity and CMV serostatus were collected together with the repertoire data. A later genetic analysis used genome-wide SNP genotypes for 398 of the 666 donors, treating that subset as a discovery cohort. Every repertoire in the discovery cohort had been generated on one and the same sequencing platform. HLA typing included class I and class II loci at four-digit resolution. Typing coverage differed by locus: A, B, C, DRB1 and DQB1 were typed in roughly 620-630 donors, DQA1 in roughly 510, DPA1 in 600 to 610, and DPB1 in about 450. Roughly 5 DR-DQ haplotypes were handled as single units for association and clustering because linkage in the cohort was strong. Among 398 genotyped donors of the cohort, an average of about 240,000 unique TCR beta nucleotide sequences were sequenced per donor, around 20% of them non-productive. Results and caveats for the whole study, not just this receptor: Cytomegalovirus status was reported to be diagnosed by the classifier with high specificity and sensitivity in both the original and validation cohorts. It was suggested by the authors that the approach could potentially be generalized to other disease states and immunological phenotypes. Most CMV-associated TCR beta chains appeared to be HLA-restricted in a later analysis, and the HLA associations seemed to be driven largely by CMV exposure. Three of the identified cytomegalovirus-associated TCR beta chains were confirmed in vitro to be specific for cytomegalovirus antigens. The sequencing pipeline was judged likely to have produced a cluster of highly shared sequence variants as a technical artifact. An association between a missense DCLRE1C variant and V-gene and J-gene trimming of TCR beta chains was found in a later genetic analysis and replicated in an independent cohort. Specific HLA alleles were associated with 16,951 TCR beta sequences at a false discovery rate of 0.05 in a later analysis. Sequencing depth was assumed to be roughly uniform across donors in the presence/absence analyses, though that assumption may not hold. According to a later genetic analysis, donors in an Asian-associated ancestry cluster had fewer N-insertions in productive TCRs than the roughly 670-donor mean. Immune exposure information for the cohort was limited to CMV serostatus. Because HLA typing was unavailable for some donors at each locus, only the typed subset was used in association tests. When HLA alleles, especially DR and DQ, strongly co-occurred, TCR associations were difficult to assign to individual alleles. A total of some 180 TCR beta chains were listed by the study as associated with cytomegalovirus. The cohort was sequenced for TCR beta chains only, and without alpha or paired-chain data the features that could be detected were limited. According to a later analysis, parvovirus B19, influenza, CMV and Epstein-Barr virus appeared linked to several top co-occurrence clusters. Correlated functional status among segregating V segments might be attributable to linkage disequilibrium, but an unknown experimental factor could not be ruled out. While some public TCRs were present in many individuals, most TCR sequences turned up only very rarely across donors. The 87-base-pair reads could not distinguish some IMGT-functional V segments, including TRBV6-2 and TRBV6-3, so those segments were excluded. In a later analysis, the rate of TCR association differed among HLA loci, with DRB1 alleles having the most associated TCRs and HLA-C alleles having the fewest. The earlier analysis of 587 of the donors excluded approximately 15 rarely observed V segments, including chromosome 9 orphons, because counts were too low. In an earlier analysis of some 500 of the donors, most TCR beta V segments appeared in productive rearrangements about 90% or about 30% of the time, broadly matching IMGT annotations. A further reported finding was that TCR beta sequences accurately predicted the HLA-A and HLA-B alleles for most subjects in the first cohort. A later analysis found that HLA-associated TCR beta chains were more clonally expanded and had lower generation probabilities than equally common non-associated chains.

The cohort was made up of approximately 670 healthy bone marrow donors. At the time of sampling, every cohort member was nominally healthy, though immune exposures that went unrecorded were likely present. The donor was CMV seropositive and belonged to the group of more than 250 seropositive cohort members. A peripheral blood sample was provided by each donor, and peripheral blood mononuclear cells were used for TCR beta sequencing. The Qiagen DNeasy Blood Extraction Kit was used to extract genomic DNA from the blood cell samples. Concerning this clone itself: Its antigen remains undetermined. No per-base quality is available; no much larger clone lies one base away.

Library preparation used the immunoSEQ multiplex PCR assay. For the multiplex PCR, a mixture combining 60 forward primers for TCR Vbeta segments and 13 reverse primers for TCR Jbeta segments was used. A multiplex PCR assay on genomic DNA amplified the CDR3 region of rearranged TCR beta genes. On the Illumina HiSeq System, the amplified TCR beta libraries were sequenced as 87-base-pair reads. As for the authors' bioinformatics: A later analysis counted about 80 million unique TCR beta chains across the roughly 700 repertoires, and roughly 10 million of these chains were shared by at least two donors. Raw reads were error-corrected and collapsed into unique sequences with a nearest-neighbor algorithm that merged closely related sequences to remove PCR and sequencing errors. V, D and J gene segments were assigned by aligning CDR3 sequences to IMGT reference sequences. Each retained sequence needed at least a six-nucleotide match to both a V gene segment and a J gene segment. A rearrangement was called productive if the CDR3 had no stop codons and remained in frame with V and J, and every other rearrangement was called non-productive. CDR3 was defined according to IMGT convention as the region running from the second conserved V-encoded cysteine to the conserved J-encoded phenylalanine. The earlier analysis of a few hundred of the donors excluded any sequence lacking an unambiguous match to a single V gene segment. An earlier analysis of a few hundred of the donors called V segments functional above 56.7% productive rearrangements and segregating when the between-donor standard deviation exceeded 5%. A statistical classification framework was built to diagnose cytomegalovirus status from the catalog of TCR beta chain sequences. A later analysis assigned V and J genes by comparing TCR nucleotide sequences with IMGT/GENE-DB human TR gene sequences. The TCRdist pipeline was used in a later analysis to assign CDR3 sequences and most-parsimonious VDJ recombination scenarios. In a later analysis, every TCR beta chain was defined by the combination of its CDR3 amino acid sequence and its V-gene family, and reads without a unique V-gene family were dropped. In a later analysis, some 600 highly shared, low-generation-probability nucleotide sequences were removed to address suspected cross-contamination and a sequencing artifact. A later analysis calculated a clonal expansion index for each public chain from normalized within-repertoire ranks of inferred template counts. A later analysis computed generation probabilities with a VDJ recombination model fitted to out-of-frame rearrangements, and checked the results against IGoR. A later analysis scored TCR-TCR, TCR-HLA and TCR-CMV co-occurrence with hypergeometric tests, applying a repertoire-size bias correction to TCR pairs. False discovery rates were estimated in a later analysis by permuting HLA or CMV assignments 20 times. A later analysis grouped co-occurring TCRs with DBSCAN, adding TCRdist sequence similarity when clustering within HLA-allele-positive subsets. Repertoires with fewer than 30,000 or more than 120,000 public chains were left out of co-occurrence clustering, as were four to six repertoires with anomalous nucleotide sharing. Imported from immuneACCESS, the table was reduced by TCRdb to in-frame sequences with V and J called. These copies leave out some clones; in studies compared against another copy, an unresolved V gene accounts for under half, and the cause of the remainder is not known. V and J calls and clone size are as listed in that table; D and trimming were resolved from the DNA. In this sample the table shows 150,000 to 200,000 clones, around four fifths of which occur a single time. The top ten clones comprise about 1.5% of the sample.

Per the germline V gene, SGHVS is the CDR1 and FNYEAQ is the CDR2. Taken from cysteine to phenylalanine, the CDR3 has 10 residues. Only CDR3 DNA is held: 30 bases, read in frame from base 1. V sheds 3 bases and J sheds 9 bases, leaving 6 bases between their ends. The source material was PBMCs. The V and J segments used are TRBV7-6 and TRBJ2-7; the D gene remains uncertain. The TCR sequence derives from a woman aged 30 to 39 in good health and CMV-seropositive. For the CDR3, the sequence is CASSFPGQYF. Here is the DNA: TGTGCCAGCAGCTTTCCGGGGCAGTACTTC.